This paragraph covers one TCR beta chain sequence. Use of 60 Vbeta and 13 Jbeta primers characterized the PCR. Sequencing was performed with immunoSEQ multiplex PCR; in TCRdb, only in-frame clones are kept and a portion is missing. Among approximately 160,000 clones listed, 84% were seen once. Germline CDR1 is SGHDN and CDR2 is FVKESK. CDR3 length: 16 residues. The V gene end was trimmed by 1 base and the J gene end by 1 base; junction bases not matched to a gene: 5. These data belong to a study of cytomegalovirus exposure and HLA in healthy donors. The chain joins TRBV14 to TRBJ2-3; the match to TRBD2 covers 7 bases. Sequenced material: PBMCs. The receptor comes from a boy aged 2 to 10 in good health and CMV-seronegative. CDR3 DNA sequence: TGTGCCAGCAGCCAAGTCGGGGGGAGTGGCACAGATACGCAGTATTTT. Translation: CASSQVGGSGTDTQYF.